This T cell receptor (beta chain) was observed in a study of Graves' ophthalmopathy and Graves' hyperthyroidism. Overall study findings and caveats: Classification of ophthalmopathy versus stable hyperthyroidism by a 13-signature model yielded 85% to 90% sensitivity and just over 80% specificity.

Amplifying from RNA transcripts, the study obtained TCR beta CDR3 regions. A first-round RT-PCR used HTBI primers, followed by a second-round multiplex PCR. A single record per CDR3 protein comes from TCRdb applying MiXCR to the multiplex PCR reads. The sample contains 500,000 to 700,000 distinct CDR3 sequences, about 35% of which appear only once. Uncontrolled infections, pregnancy, lactation or other autoimmune diseases led to patient exclusion. Many counts were recorded for this clonotype. What it recognizes is unknown. This TCR derives from an adult man with Graves' hyperthyroidism. The sample consisted of peripheral blood or thyroid tissue (not recorded which).

DNA for the CDR3: TGTGCCAGCAGCGTCGGGACTCAGTATAACTATGGCTACACCTTC. Its protein is CASSVGTQYNYGYTF. The chain is built from TRBV9 and TRBJ1-2, with D possibly TRBD1 on 5 matching bases. This CDR3 spans 15 amino acids. The ends were cut back, 2 bases at V and 1 base at J, with 12 bases in the middle. From germline, CDR1 is SGDLS and CDR2 YYNGEE.